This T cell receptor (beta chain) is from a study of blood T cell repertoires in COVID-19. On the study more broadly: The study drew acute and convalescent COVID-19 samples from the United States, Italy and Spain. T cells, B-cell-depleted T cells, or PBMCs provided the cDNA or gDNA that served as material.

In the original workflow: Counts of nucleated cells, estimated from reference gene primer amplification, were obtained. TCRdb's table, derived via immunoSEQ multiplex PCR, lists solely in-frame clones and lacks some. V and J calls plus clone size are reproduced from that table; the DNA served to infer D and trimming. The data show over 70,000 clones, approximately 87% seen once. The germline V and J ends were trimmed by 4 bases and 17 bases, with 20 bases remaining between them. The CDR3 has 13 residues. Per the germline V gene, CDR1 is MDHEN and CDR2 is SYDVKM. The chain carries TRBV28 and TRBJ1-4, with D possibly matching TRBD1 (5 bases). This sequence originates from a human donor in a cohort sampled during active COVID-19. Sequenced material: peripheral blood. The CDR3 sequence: CASSSRGGMKPFF. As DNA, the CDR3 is TGTGCCAGCAGTTCACGGGGGGGTATGAAACCCTTTTTT.